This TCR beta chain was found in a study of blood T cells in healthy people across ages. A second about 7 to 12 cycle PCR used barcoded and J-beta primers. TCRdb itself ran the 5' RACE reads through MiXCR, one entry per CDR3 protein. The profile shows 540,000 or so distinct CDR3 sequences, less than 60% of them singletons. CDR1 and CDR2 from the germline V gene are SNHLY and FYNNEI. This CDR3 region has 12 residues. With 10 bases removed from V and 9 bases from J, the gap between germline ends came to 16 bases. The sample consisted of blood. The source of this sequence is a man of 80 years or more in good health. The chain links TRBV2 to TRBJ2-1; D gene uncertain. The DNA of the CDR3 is TGTGCCATCGCCGAACTGACGGCTGAGCAGTTCTTC. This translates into CAIAELTAEQFF.